The 14 T cell receptor beta chains given below trace back to one sample, sequenced in a study of glioma-infiltrating T cells. TCR alpha and beta CDR3 regions were amplified from RNA using iRepertoire nested multiplex PCR. TCRdb independently ran MiXCR on the multiplex PCR reads; one entry per CDR3 protein. The sample gives about 380,000 distinct CDR3 sequences, roughly two fifths of which show up once; 12% is in the top ten. Sequencing input: glioma tissue, nonneoplastic brain tissue, or PBMCs (not recorded which). The receptors were gathered from a human donor with low-grade glioma or glioblastoma, undergoing nonglioma brain surgery, or in good health (not recorded which).

With regard to this clonotype: A much larger clone differs from this one at a single base, so this may be a read error. The chain links TRBV7-2 to TRBJ1-1, with D uncertain. CDR3 length: 14 residues. Deletions cut 1 base from V and 1 base from J, with 7 bases between. CDR1 and CDR2 from the germline V gene are SGHTA and FQGNSA. Here the CDR3 reads CASSLGKANTEAFF. The CDR3 nucleotides read TGTGCCAGCAGCTTAGGGAAAGCGAACACTGAAGCTTTCTTT.

Details on this clonotype: Relative to the germline gene, one junction end is altered; a read error may explain this. This CDR3 reads CAGSLARTDTQYF. Here the CDR3 DNA reads TGTGCCGGCAGCTTAGCGCGTACAGATACGCAGTATTTT. V and J are TRBV7-2 and TRBJ2-3; D is possibly TRBD2 (5 bases). Germline V gene data show CDR1 as SGHTA and CDR2 as FQGNSA. The CDR3 extends over 13 amino acids.

The chain carries TRBV11-2 and TRBJ1-1, with 9 positions matching TRBD1. In germline, CDR1 is SGHAT, CDR2 FQNNGV. CDR3 length equals 14 residues. The V gene end was trimmed by 7 bases and the J gene end by 2 bases; junction bases not matched to a gene: 5. The CDR3 region has the DNA TGTGCCAGCAAAGGACAGGGGATAAACACTGAAGCTTTCTTT. The encoded protein is CASKGQGINTEAFF.

The V gene is TRBV29-1, the J gene TRBJ1-1; no clear D gene. CDR3 length: 13 amino acids. Germline CDR1 is SQVTM and CDR2 is ANQGSEA. Trimming left V 2 bases short and J 5 bases short, with 12 bases between. The CDR3 DNA reads as TGCAGCGTTGAACCCCTTGCGCGAACTGAAGCTTTCTTT. Protein sequence: CSVEPLARTEAFF.

This clonotype appeared a single time. A much larger clone differs from this one at a single base, so this may be a read error. This chain joins TRBV27 and TRBJ2-7, with a possible D match to TRBD2 (6 bases). CDR1 is MNHEY, CDR2 SMNVEV, per germline (reference sequence). The germline V and J ends were trimmed by 1 base and 11 bases, with 18 bases remaining between them. This CDR3 is built from 14 residues. CDR3 in DNA: TGTGCCAGCAGTTTATTTGGTGCGTCGGGGGAGAAGTACTTC. Translating it yields CASSLFGASGEKYF.

Comments on this clonotype: One end of the junction does not line up with germline, which may come from a read error. The V gene is TRBV27, the J gene TRBJ2-1, with D possibly called TRBD1 or TRBD2 (6 bases each). Germline CDR1 and CDR2: MNHEY and SMNVEV (reference sequence). The CDR3 consists of 18 residues. The CDR3 loop is CASSYLFGGRSSYNEQLF. The CDR3 coding sequence is TGTGCCAGCAGTTACCTTTTCGGGGGCCGGAGCTCCTACAATGAGCAGTTATTC.

In its sample, this clonotype was seen a few times. This CDR3 reads CSAWMTGHTDTQYF. CDR3 bases: TGCAGCGCCTGGATGACAGGACACACAGATACGCAGTATTTT. The chain employs TRBV29-1 and TRBJ2-3, with TRBD1 as a possible D gene (6 bases). The V and J ends lost 7 bases and 2 bases respectively, with 16 bases between them. CDR1 is SQVTM and CDR2 is ANQGSEA in the germline V gene. There are 14 residues in the CDR3.

This clonotype came up many times. The chain couples TRBV6-6 to TRBJ1-2; unclear D gene. The CDR3 has 14 amino acids. Trimming pared 2 bases from V and 6 bases from J, leaving 13 bases between. The germline CDR1 and CDR2 sequences are MNHNY and SVGAGI (reference sequence). For the CDR3, the DNA is TGTGCCAGCAGTTACCAATGGGGAGTTGATGGCTACACCTTC. It translates to CASSYQWGVDGYTF.

This clonotype was recorded at least ten times. The junction departs from the called germline gene at one end, perhaps through a read error. The CDR3 coding sequence is TGTGCCAGCAACCAAAACTATGACTACACCTTC. Translated, it gives CASNQNYDYTF. The chain uses TRBV28 and TRBJ1-2; D not certain. This CDR3 contains 11 residues. Germline loops: CDR1 MDHEN, CDR2 SYDVKM.

The rearrangement links TRBV15 to TRBJ1-3; perhaps TRBD1 as D (6 bases). V lost 6 bases and J lost 0, with 9 bases in between. Germline loops: CDR1 LNHNV, CDR2 YYDKDF (reference sequence). This CDR3 region has 14 residues. The CDR3 DNA reads TGTGCCACCAGACAGGGATCCTCTGGAAACACCATATATTTT. Protein product: CATRQGSSGNTIYF.

This clonotype appeared many times. The chain recombines TRBV6-1 with TRBJ2-1, with no clear D. The germline V gene has CDR1 MNHNS and CDR2 SASEGT. CDR3 size: 14 residues. V dropped 3 bases and J dropped 0 bases, with 6 bases sitting between them. The CDR3 is CASSDSSSYNEQFF. CDR3 DNA sequence: TGTGCCAGCAGTGACTCGAGCTCCTACAATGAGCAGTTCTTC.

This chain connects TRBV19 to TRBJ2-1, with 7 nucleotides matching TRBD2. This CDR3 is 14 amino acids long. Germline-derived CDR1 and CDR2 are LNHDA and SQIVND (reference sequence). Trimming removed 3 bases from V and 14 bases from J; junction bases left unmatched: 13. The CDR3 loop is CASSIGGAGSLEFF. The DNA of the CDR3 is TGTGCCAGTAGTATCGGTGGAGCGGGATCATTGGAGTTCTTC.

V usage is TRBV12-3 or TRBV12-4 and J usage is TRBJ1-2; 9 bases are shared with TRBD1. The CDR3 covers 13 residues. V lost 7 bases, J lost 10 bases, and 10 bases stayed unmatched. DNA for the CDR3: TGTGCCAGCACCCGGGACAGGGTCGGAGACTACACCTTC. Translated: CASTRDRVGDYTF.

The chain couples TRBV3-1 to TRBJ1-1; a possible D gene is TRBD1 (6 bases). The CDR3 has 15 amino acids. Germline values: CDR1 LGHDT, CDR2 YNNKEL (reference sequence). Trimming took off 1 base at V and 2 bases at J, with 11 bases between the two ends. The CDR3 coding sequence is TGTGCCAGCAGCCAAGTAGGGGGGGAAAACACTGAAGCTTTCTTT. It specifies CASSQVGGENTEAFF.